The 27 T cell receptor beta chains presented below share a single source sample, sequenced in a study of shared clonotypes between healthy human individuals. Data came from immunoSEQ multiplex PCR; TCRdb stores just in-frame clones and leaves some out. Of roughly 2.6 million clones in the sample, roughly 92% were seen once. The sample comprised naive CD4+ T cells sorted from blood. Subset of the sample: CD45RA+ positively selected. The receptor set was obtained from a young man in good health.

The rearrangement uses TRBV4-2 and TRBJ2-7; D is ambiguous. The V gene lost 4 bases and the J gene lost 3 bases, with 16 bases spanning the gap. The CDR3 has 15 residues. Germline V gene lookup returns CDR1 LGHNA and CDR2 YNFKEQ. The CDR3 spells CASSPAGVDFYEQYF. The CDR3 region has the DNA TGTGCCAGCAGCCCAGCTGGGGTAGATTTCTACGAGCAGTACTTC.

This clone was found once. This chain uses TRBV4-3 with TRBJ2-1; TRBD2 aligns across 10 bases. Germline V gives CDR1 LGHNA, CDR2 YSLEER. The CDR3 is 15 residues long. The V and J ends lost 0 bases and 7 bases, in that order; junction bases with no gene match: 3. CDR3: CASSQEWGLANEQFF. CDR3 in DNA: TGCGCCAGCAGCCAAGAGTGGGGACTAGCGAATGAGCAGTTCTTC.

Note on this clone: Other DNA sequences in this specimen translate into the identical CDR3. The chain uses TRBV5-1 and TRBJ2-3; no reliable D call. The CDR3 covers 14 residues. V was cut by 0 bases and J by 1 base, with 6 bases left in between. Germline CDR1 reads SGHRS; CDR2 reads YFSETQ. CDR3 protein: CASSLGGGTDTQYF. DNA for the CDR3: TGCGCCAGCAGCTTGGGGGGTGGCACAGATACGCAGTATTTT.

The chain recombines TRBV6-1 with TRBJ2-7; D is possibly TRBD2 (6 bases). The germline CDR1 and CDR2 sequences are MNHNS and SASEGT. The CDR3 runs to 14 residues. V lost 6 bases to trimming and J lost 7 bases, with 19 bases between them. The CDR3 region has the DNA TGTGCCAGCAGCCGAGCGGGCGACTTTCGGGAGCAGTACTTC. It encodes CASSRAGDFREQYF.

The chain recombines TRBV19 with TRBJ2-5; D possibly corresponds to TRBD2 (6 bases). Trimming took off 3 bases at V and 1 base at J, with 12 bases between the two ends. CDR1 is LNHDA, CDR2 SQIVND, per germline (reference sequence). This CDR3 is built from 15 residues. Written as DNA, the CDR3 is TGTGCCAGTAGTATGGGAGGCACAGCCCAAGAGACCCAGTACTTC. As protein: CASSMGGTAQETQYF.

The chain combines TRBV5-1 with TRBJ1-1; TRBD1 agrees at 8 bases. This CDR3 region has 14 residues. With V trimmed by 7 bases and J by 3 bases, 8 bases remained unmatched. From germline, CDR1 is SGHRS and CDR2 YFSETQ. The CDR3 coding sequence is TGCGCCAGCGGAAAGGAGACAGGGGACACTGAAGCTTTCTTT. This gives the protein CASGKETGDTEAFF.

The CDR3 nucleotides are TGTGCCAGCAGCCCACAGGGGGCGGGATTTTCACCCCTCCACTTT. Translating gives CASSPQGAGFSPLHF. This rearrangement joins TRBV5-8 to TRBJ1-6, with TRBD1 matching 9 bases. The CDR3 runs 15 residues. Germline trimming cut 4 bases from V and 9 bases from J; bases unmatched to any gene: 8. CDR1 is SGHTS, CDR2 YDEGEE, per germline.

As regards this clone: This sample includes further DNA sequences coding for the same CDR3. The V gene is TRBV18, the J gene TRBJ2-3; D ambiguous. Trimming stripped 2 bases from V and 0 bases from J, with 12 bases between. Germline CDR1 reads KGHSH; CDR2 reads LQKENI. The CDR3 has 16 amino acids. The CDR3 protein is CASSPVGPSSTDTQYF. The CDR3 DNA reads as TGTGCCAGCTCACCAGTGGGCCCTAGTAGCACAGATACGCAGTATTTT.

The chain links TRBV5-6 to TRBJ1-6; D is undetermined. Per germline, CDR1 SGHDT and CDR2 YYEEEE. Trimming pared 1 base from V and 6 bases from J, leaving 14 bases between. This CDR3 spans 16 amino acids. CDR3: CASSLNRAWSNSPLHF. The CDR3 bases are TGTGCCAGCAGCTTGAACCGCGCCTGGTCTAATTCACCCCTCCACTTT.

This chain uses TRBV7-2 with TRBJ1-5; no definite D call. This CDR3 is 17 amino acids long. V was trimmed by 3 bases and J by 0 bases, leaving 15 bases between them. Germline V lookup: CDR1 SGHTA, CDR2 FQGNSA. The CDR3 nucleotides are TGTGCCAGCAGCTTTGACGGGTCGCGTTTTAGCAATCAGCCCCAGCATTTT. Protein: CASSFDGSRFSNQPQHF.

V is TRBV7-8 and J is TRBJ1-2; TRBD1 is a possible D gene (5 bases). Trimming took 1 base from V and 8 from J, leaving 8 bases between them. CDR1 and CDR2 from the germline V gene are SGHVS and FQNEAQ. This CDR3 spans 12 amino acids. The CDR3 region is CASSLGGVGYTF. Here the CDR3 DNA reads TGTGCCAGCAGCTTAGGGGGGGTAGGCTACACCTTC.

This chain links TRBV27 with TRBJ2-7; the D gene is possibly TRBD2 (6 bases). V gave up 2 bases and J gave up 7 bases, with 12 bases separating them. The length of the CDR3 is 13 residues. CDR1 and CDR2 (germline): MNHEY, SMNVEV (reference sequence). The CDR3 spells CASSLGEVGEQYF. In DNA form, the CDR3 reads TGTGCCAGCAGTTTAGGGGAGGTGGGTGAGCAGTACTTC.

The rearrangement joins TRBV5-1 to TRBJ2-5, with 16 bases identical to TRBD2. Looked up from germline, CDR1 is SGHRS and CDR2 is YFSETQ. CDR3 length: 18 residues. Trimming took 2 bases from V and 1 from J; bases not matched to a gene: 5. CDR3 sequence (DNA): TGCGCCAGCAGCTTCGGGACTAGCGGGAGGGGATTCCAAGAGACCCAGTACTTC. Protein product: CASSFGTSGRGFQETQYF.

CDR3 sequence reads: CASSYVGLAQDEQFF. CDR3 nucleotide sequence: TGTGCCAGCAGTTACGTGGGACTAGCTCAGGATGAGCAGTTCTTC. The chain carries TRBV6-5 and TRBJ2-1; 9 positions match TRBD2. The germline CDR1 and CDR2 sequences are MNHEY and SVGAGI. With 2 bases clipped from V and 8 bases from J, the junction kept 7 bases outside the gene matches. The CDR3 runs to 15 residues.

The chain couples TRBV2 to TRBJ1-1, with D uncertain. The CDR3 is 13 amino acids. The V gene lost 7 bases and the J gene lost 2 bases, with 11 bases spanning the gap. Germline V gene lookup returns CDR1 SNHLY and CDR2 FYNNEI. The CDR3: CASTSRTNTEAFF. CDR3 nucleotide sequence: TGTGCCAGCACTTCGAGGACTAACACTGAAGCTTTCTTT.

The rearrangement uses TRBV27 and TRBJ1-6; D is possibly TRBD1 (5 bases). The CDR3 has 13 amino acids. The V gene's germline CDR1 is MNHEY and CDR2 SMNVEV (reference sequence). Between the trimmed V and J ends, which lost 3 bases and 10 bases, there was a span of 10 bases. CDR3 region: CASSLGGGSPLHF. CDR3 in DNA: TGTGCCAGCAGTTTGGGGGGTGGGTCACCCCTCCACTTT.

The rearrangement uses TRBV10-3 and TRBJ1-2; D possibly corresponds to TRBD1 (5 bases). V was pared by 9 bases and J by 6 bases, with 11 bases between. This CDR3 has 11 residues. CDR1 is ENHRY, CDR2 SYGVKD, per germline. The CDR3 reads CAMTGGDGYTF. The DNA of the CDR3 is TGTGCCATGACGGGGGGGGATGGCTACACCTTC.

The chain has TRBV11-2 and TRBJ2-7; D assignment may be TRBD1 or TRBD2 (7 bases each). CDR1 and CDR2 (germline): SGHAT, FQNNGV. There are 17 residues in the CDR3. Trimming shortened V by 5 bases and J by 2 bases, and 22 bases separated the two germline ends. CDR3 nucleotide sequence: TGTGCCAGCAGCGCGCGATTAGGGGGGGACAGCGCCTACGAGCAGTACTTC. It yields the protein CASSARLGGDSAYEQYF.

This sequence joins TRBV12-2 and TRBJ1-1; TRBD1 is the table's D call, not checked against the DNA. TRBV12-2 is shown as a pseudogene. The CDR3 has 15 residues. The CDR3 sequence: CASHTLTGGYTEAFF. CDR3 coding DNA: TGTGCAAGTCACACCCTTACAGGGGGCTACACTGAAGCTTTCTTT.

The J gene is TRBJ2-3, the V gene TRBV6-1, with D possibly TRBD2 on 6 matching bases. This CDR3 comprises 17 residues. V lost 0 bases and J 3 bases, leaving 16 bases between the germline ends. Germline lookup yields CDR1 MNHNS and CDR2 SASEGT. CDR3 sequence reads: CASSEALGGEGTDTQYF. Written as DNA, the CDR3 is TGTGCCAGCAGTGAAGCACTGGGGGGAGAGGGAACAGATACGCAGTATTTT.

This chain joins TRBV9 and TRBJ2-1; D might be TRBD1 (5 bases). This CDR3 is built from 14 residues. Germline V gives CDR1 SGDLS, CDR2 YYNGEE. V lost 1 base and J 5 bases, leaving 10 bases between the germline ends. CDR3 sequence reads: CASSVSDIHNEQFF. The DNA for the CDR3 is TGTGCCAGCAGCGTATCGGACATTCACAATGAGCAGTTCTTC.

J is TRBJ2-3 and V is TRBV15; D assignment may be TRBD1 or TRBD2 (7 bases each). Germline V gives CDR1 LNHNV, CDR2 YYDKDF (reference sequence). V was shortened by 0 bases and J by 4 bases, with 14 bases between the two germline ends. This CDR3 has 16 residues. The CDR3 spells CATSRDSGQGADTQYF. The CDR3 coding sequence is TGTGCCACCAGCAGAGATAGCGGGCAGGGGGCAGATACGCAGTATTTT.

The rearrangement joins TRBV7-2 to TRBJ2-5; TRBD1 aligns across 8 bases. The V segment lost 2 bases and the J segment 7 bases; nucleotides outside the gene matches: 9. The CDR3 runs 15 residues. From germline, CDR1 is SGHTA and CDR2 FQGNSA. CDR3 sequence: CASSLRGGQGTTQYF. The CDR3 DNA sequence: TGTGCCAGCAGCTTAAGAGGTGGACAGGGTACGACCCAGTACTTC.

This clone was seen once. The V and J genes are TRBV2 and TRBJ2-1, with a possible D match to TRBD1 (6 bases). There are 15 residues in the CDR3. V gave up 5 bases and J gave up 4 bases, with 15 bases separating them. Germline-derived CDR1 and CDR2 are SNHLY and FYNNEI. The CDR3 region has the DNA TGTGCCAGCAGTTTACAGGGCTCCTTATACAATGAGCAGTTCTTC. This gives the protein CASSLQGSLYNEQFF.

This clone was detected only once. This chain connects TRBV5-1 to TRBJ1-4, with D possibly matching TRBD1 (5 bases). The germline CDR1 and CDR2 sequences are SGHRS and YFSETQ. Trimming stripped 1 base from V and 6 bases from J, with 13 bases between. The CDR3 totals 15 residues. CDR3 loop: CASSLTGGRYEKLFF. The DNA for the CDR3 is TGCGCCAGCAGCTTGACGGGGGGTAGATATGAAAAACTGTTTTTT.

The V gene is TRBV4-3, the J gene TRBJ1-2, with D hard to call. The ends were cut back, 0 bases at V and 11 bases at J, with 10 bases in the middle. Germline-derived CDR1 and CDR2 are LGHNA and YSLEER. The CDR3 spans 12 residues. The CDR3 coding sequence is TGCGCCAGCAGCCAAGAAAAACAGAAATACACCTTC. It encodes CASSQEKQKYTF.

This clone was counted once. The V and J genes are TRBV4-1 and TRBJ2-3, with TRBD1 matching over 8 bases. Trimming at V came to 0 bases and at J to 11 bases, leaving 4 bases not matched to a gene. Germline V gene data show CDR1 as MGHRA and CDR2 as YSYEKL. This CDR3 region has 13 residues. The CDR3 spells CASSQEGQGGQYF. Here the CDR3 DNA reads TGCGCCAGCAGCCAAGAAGGACAGGGAGGGCAGTATTTT.